The 21 T cell receptor beta chains in this list originate from one sample, sequenced in a study of graft-versus-host responses after intestinal transplantation (dated by TCRdb to the early 2020s). Intraepithelial and lamina propria lymphocytes were isolated from graft specimens using dithiothreitol, EDTA incubations and collagenase D digestion. The library came from the immunoSEQ multiplex PCR assay. In its TCRdb copy, this immuneACCESS table keeps in-frame sequences only and misses some clones. Where compared with another copy, unresolved V genes explain less than half of these, and the others have no known cause. The sample table records 13,000 to 15,000 clones; approximately 61% of these occur just once. Approximately 8.8% of the sample goes to the ten largest clones. This material consisted of ileum tissue, taken around 640 days after intestinal transplantation. Every receptor here comes from a human patient who received an intestinal transplant, so some T cells may come from the graft donor.

In its sample, this clone is medium-sized. This chain connects TRBV7-8 to TRBJ2-7; tentative D call: TRBD2 (6 bases). V dropped 1 base and J dropped 3 bases, with 16 bases sitting between them. In germline, CDR1 is SGHVS, CDR2 FQNEAQ. This CDR3 is 16 amino acids long. The CDR3 here is CASSLGRTIQGYEQYF. CDR3 DNA: TGTGCCAGCAGCTTAGGAAGGACTATCCAAGGCTACGAGCAGTACTTC.

The chain joins TRBV9 to TRBJ2-7; perhaps TRBD2 as D (6 bases). The germline V gene encodes CDR1 SGDLS and CDR2 YYNGEE. V lost 1 base, J lost 5 bases, and 13 bases lay in between. This CDR3 is 14 amino acids long. DNA of the CDR3: TGTGCCAGCAGCGTATTCGAGAGGGAGGACGAGCAGTACTTC. This sequence encodes CASSVFEREDEQYF.

The rearrangement links TRBV15 to TRBJ2-5; D might be TRBD1 (5 bases). V was clipped by 2 bases and J by 3 bases, with 13 bases between them. CDR3 length: 15 amino acids. CDR1 and CDR2 (germline): LNHNV, YYDKDF (reference sequence). For the CDR3, the DNA is TGTGCCACCAGCAGATCGACAGCCGGCGAAGAGACCCAGTACTTC. Encoded protein: CATSRSTAGEETQYF. Full variable domain (outside the CDR3, taken from reference TRBV15 and TRBJ2-5): DAMVIQNPRYQVTQFGKPVTLSCSQTLNHNVMYWYQQKSSQAPKLLFHYYDKDFNNEADTPDNFQSRRPNTSFCFLDIRSPGLGDTAMYLCATSRSTAGEETQYFGPGTRLLVL.

V and J are TRBV15 and TRBJ2-7, with D maybe TRBD1 (5 bases). The CDR3 length is 13 residues. Germline lookup yields CDR1 LNHNV and CDR2 YYDKDF (reference sequence). V gave up 7 bases and J gave up 0 bases, with 10 bases separating them. The CDR3, as DNA: TGTGCCACCAAGGACACGGACTCCTACGAGCAGTACTTC. Translation: CATKDTDSYEQYF.

The rearrangement joins TRBV5-1 to TRBJ2-7; D may be TRBD2 (5 bases). CDR1 SGHRS and CDR2 YFSETQ come from the germline V gene. V was clipped by 0 bases and J by 4 bases, with 14 bases between them. The CDR3 length is 15 residues. For the CDR3, the DNA is TGCGCCAGCAGCTTGGCCACCGGGGAAGGTTACGAGCAGTACTTC. It codes for CASSLATGEGYEQYF.

The rearrangement links TRBV5-1 to TRBJ2-2; 11 bases are shared with TRBD1. The trim removed 4 bases at V and 7 bases at J, leaving 6 bases unmatched. Germline values: CDR1 SGHRS, CDR2 YFSETQ. This CDR3 spans 15 amino acids. The CDR3 protein is CASSHGQGANGELFF. The CDR3 DNA follows: TGCGCCAGCAGCCACGGACAGGGGGCGAACGGGGAGCTGTTTTTT. Together with reference TRBV5-1 and TRBJ2-2, the CDR3 gives the full variable domain: KAGVTQTPRYLIKTRGQQVTLSCSPISGHRSVSWYQQTPGQGLQFLFEYFSETQRNKGNFPGRFSGRQFSNSRSEMNVSTLELGDSALYLCASSHGQGANGELFFGEGSRLTVL.

In regard to this clone: Sequence at one end of the junction differs from germline and may be a read error. The gene calls are TRBV14 and TRBJ1-1; D gene ambiguous. From germline, CDR1 is SGHDN and CDR2 FVKESK. The CDR3 runs to 16 residues. The CDR3 loop reads CASSHTERWVNAEAFF. The CDR3 DNA sequence: TGTGCCAGCAGCCACACAGAAAGATGGGTGAACGCTGAAGCTTTCTTT.

This clone was observed once. The genes are TRBV18 and TRBJ1-2; D is possibly TRBD1 (5 bases). The CDR3 totals 16 residues. V dropped 3 bases and J dropped 4 bases, with 18 bases sitting between them. The germline CDR1 and CDR2 sequences are KGHSH and LQKENI. CDR3 sequence reads: CASSPGGLIRGYGYTF. CDR3 DNA sequence: TGTGCCAGCTCACCGGGGGGACTAATTAGGGGCTATGGCTACACCTTC.

The rearrangement joins TRBV30 to TRBJ2-3; D possibly corresponds to TRBD2 (7 bases). This CDR3 contains 19 residues. V lost 4 bases to trimming and J lost 5 bases, with 31 bases between them. CDR1 and CDR2 from the germline V gene are GTSNPN and SVGIG (reference sequence). The CDR3 bases are TGTGCCTGGAAGGCGGGACACCCTCGACGGGGGGCCTGCGGAGATACGCAGTATTTT. It encodes CAWKAGHPRRGACGDTQYF.

The gene calls are TRBV11-2 and TRBJ1-1; D is uncertain. There are 11 residues in the CDR3. V was trimmed by 6 bases and J by 5 bases, leaving 7 bases between them. Germline V gene sequence: CDR1 SGHAT, CDR2 FQNNGV. The CDR3 nucleotides are TGTGCCAGCAGTCCCGGGACTGAAGCTTTCTTT. Protein sequence: CASSPGTEAFF.

J is TRBJ2-3 and V is TRBV11-1; 8 nucleotides align to TRBD1. Trimming removed 1 base from V and 2 bases from J; junction bases left unmatched: 2. The germline V gene encodes CDR1 SGHAT and CDR2 FQDESV (reference sequence). The CDR3 has 15 residues. DNA of the CDR3: TGTGCCAGCAGCTTAGGGGACAGGAACACAGATACGCAGTATTTT. This sequence encodes CASSLGDRNTDTQYF. Using reference TRBV11-1 and TRBJ2-3 for the parts outside the CDR3, the full variable domain is EAEVAQSPRYKITEKSQAVAFWCDPISGHATLYWYRQILGQGPELLVQFQDESVVDDSQLPKDRFSAERLKGVDSTLKIQPAELGDSAMYLCASSLGDRNTDTQYFGPGTRLTVL.

The rearrangement links TRBV7-2 to TRBJ1-1; 9 nucleotides match TRBD1. The V gene end was trimmed by 5 bases and the J gene end by 1 base; junction bases not matched to a gene: 5. CDR1 is SGHTA and CDR2 is FQGNSA in the germline V gene. CDR3 length: 15 residues. The CDR3 region has the DNA TGTGCCAGCAGCCCGAGGACAGGGGCGAACACTGAAGCTTTCTTT. Protein: CASSPRTGANTEAFF.

The chain employs TRBV29-1 and TRBJ1-1; 9 bases are a match to TRBD1. CDR1 and CDR2 from the germline V gene are SQVTM and ANQGSEA. The CDR3 length is 13 residues. With 5 bases clipped from V and 4 bases from J, the junction kept 5 bases outside the gene matches. This CDR3 is CSVRTGEFTEAFF. The CDR3 DNA reads TGCAGCGTTCGGACAGGGGAATTCACTGAAGCTTTCTTT.

By sample share, this clone is medium-sized. The gene calls are TRBV5-1 and TRBJ2-5; 9 positions agree with TRBD2. CDR1 and CDR2 from the germline V gene are SGHRS and YFSETQ. J gave up 1 base and V 4 bases, and 8 bases lay outside the gene matches. CDR3 length: 16 residues. As DNA, the CDR3 is TGCGCCAGCAGCCCCGGGGTAGCGGGGGCCCAAGAGACCCAGTACTTC. It yields the protein CASSPGVAGAQETQYF.

The chain carries TRBV6-5 and TRBJ2-3, with TRBD2 matching 10 bases. CDR1 is MNHEY and CDR2 is SVGAGI in the germline V gene. The CDR3 is 14 amino acids. V trimming: 5 bases; J trimming: 2 bases; junction bases outside the gene matches: 1. CDR3 in DNA: TGTGCCAGCAGTAGCGGGGGGGCCACAGATACGCAGTATTTT. Its translation is CASSSGGATDTQYF.

On this clone: Mismatch with germline at one junction end may stem from a read error. The chain combines TRBV7-2 with TRBJ1-2; no clear D. Germline V gene lookup returns CDR1 SGHTA and CDR2 FQGNSA. The CDR3 covers 15 residues. CDR3 region: CAGSLVPGNGYGYTF. As DNA, the CDR3 is TGTGCCGGCAGCTTAGTCCCGGGAAACGGCTATGGCTACACCTTC.

By sample share, this clone is medium-sized. This chain connects TRBV6-1 to TRBJ2-7, with D hard to call. Trimming took off 4 bases at V and 1 base at J, with 8 bases between the two ends. In germline, CDR1 is MNHNS, CDR2 SASEGT. There are 13 residues in the CDR3. This chain's CDR3 is CASSGAGSYEQYF. CDR3 bases: TGTGCCAGCAGTGGGGCAGGTTCCTACGAGCAGTACTTC.

The V and J genes are TRBV19 and TRBJ1-2, with TRBD1 matching 8 bases. This CDR3 contains 16 residues. Losses at the gene ends were 5 bases for V and 3 bases for J; bases not matched to a gene: 11. In germline, CDR1 is LNHDA, CDR2 SQIVND (reference sequence). In nucleotides, the CDR3 is TGTGCCAGTAGTCATCTTAGCGAGACAGGGGACTATGGCTACACCTTC. It yields the protein CASSHLSETGDYGYTF.

The rearrangement joins TRBV30 to TRBJ1-2; 7 nucleotides align to TRBD1. CDR3 length: 12 residues. Germline-derived CDR1 and CDR2 are GTSNPN and SVGIG (reference sequence). V gave up 5 bases and J gave up 0 bases; unmatched junction bases: 0. CDR3 bases: TGTGCCTGGGGACAGGCTAACTATGGCTACACCTTC. Its translation: CAWGQANYGYTF.

This rearrangement joins TRBV11-2 to TRBJ2-2, with TRBD2 matching 8 bases. Germline V lookup: CDR1 SGHAT, CDR2 FQNNGV. Germline trimming cut 1 base from V and 7 bases from J; bases unmatched to any gene: 11. The CDR3 runs to 17 residues. The chain's CDR3 is CASSLVPGGAGGGELFF. The CDR3 coding sequence is TGTGCCAGCAGCTTAGTCCCCGGGGGGGCCGGAGGCGGGGAGCTGTTTTTT.

The rearrangement links TRBV19 to TRBJ2-2, with D tentatively TRBD1 (5 bases). Germline CDR1 is LNHDA and CDR2 is SQIVND (reference sequence). The V end was cut by 9 bases, the J end by 0 bases, with 11 bases between. The CDR3 consists of 14 residues. The CDR3 DNA follows: TGTGCCAGCCTAGGGGCAGCGAACACCGGGGAGCTGTTTTTT. Its translation is CASLGAANTGELFF. The full variable domain, completed using reference TRBV19 and TRBJ2-2, is DGGITQSPKYLFRKEGQNVTLSCEQNLNHDAMYWYRQDPGQGLRLIYYSQIVNDFQKGDIAEGYSVSREKKESFPLTVTSAQKNPTAFYLCASLGAANTGELFFGEGSRLTVL.